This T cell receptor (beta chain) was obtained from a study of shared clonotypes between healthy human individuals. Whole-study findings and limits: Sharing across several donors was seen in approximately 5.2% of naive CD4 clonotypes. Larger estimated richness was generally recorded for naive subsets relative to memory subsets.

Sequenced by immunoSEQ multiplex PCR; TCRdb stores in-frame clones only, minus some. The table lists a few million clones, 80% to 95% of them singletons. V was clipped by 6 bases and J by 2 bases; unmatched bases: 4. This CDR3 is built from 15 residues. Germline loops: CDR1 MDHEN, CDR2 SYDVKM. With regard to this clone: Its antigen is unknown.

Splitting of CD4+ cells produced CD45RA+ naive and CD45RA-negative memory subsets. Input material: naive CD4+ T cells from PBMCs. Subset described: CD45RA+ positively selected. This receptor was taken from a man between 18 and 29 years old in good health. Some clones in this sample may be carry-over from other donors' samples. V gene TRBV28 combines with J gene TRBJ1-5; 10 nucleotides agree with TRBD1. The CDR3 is CASRPDRGGNQPQHF. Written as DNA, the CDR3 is TGTGCCAGCAGACCGGACAGGGGGGGCAATCAGCCCCAGCATTTT. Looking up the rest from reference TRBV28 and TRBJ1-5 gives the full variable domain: DVKVTQSSRYLVKRTGEKVFLECVQDMDHENMFWYRQDPGLGLRLIYFSYDVKMKEKGDIPEGYSVSREKKERFSLILESASTNQTSMYLCASRPDRGGNQPQHFGDGTRLSIL.